This is a list of T cell receptor beta chains from one sample in a study of T cells after posttransplantation cyclophosphamide. Assay: immunoSEQ multiplex PCR; the TCRdb copy retains only in-frame clones and omits some. The data hold around 9,100 clones, with roughly 98% observed a single time. The material sequenced was naive CD4+ T cells sorted from PBMCs. The receptors derive from a woman aged 55 to 70 in good health, CMV-negative, and a related stem cell transplant donor. CDR3s include the opening cysteine and the closing phenylalanine or tryptophan. Each record gives: J gene, D gene, clone size, V gene, CDR3 DNA, CDR3 protein. A D gene is named only where the DNA matches it firmly. Not every row has a clone size; where given, it reads once, few, many or a size class.

>TRBJ2-5|-|once|TRBV7-2
TGTGCCAGCAGTCTCCAAGAGACCCAGTACTTC
CASSLQETQYF
>TRBJ2-1|TRBD2|-|TRBV6-6
TGTGCCAGCACCCAGGGGCTAGCGGGGGTAAATGAGCAGTTCTTC
CASTQGLAGVNEQFF
>TRBJ2-5|TRBD2|-|TRBV15
TGTGCCACCAGCAGAGATCCGGCGGGAGCAGGGGAGACCCAGTACTTC
CATSRDPAGAGETQYF
>TRBJ2-5|TRBD2|-|TRBV11-1
TGTGCCAGCAGCACTAGCGTCCAAGAGACCCAGTACTTC
CASSTSVQETQYF
>TRBJ1-6|TRBD1|-|TRBV28
TGTGCCAGCAGTTTAGGGACAGGGCAGAGGGGCTCCTATAATTCACCCCTCCACTTT
CASSLGTGQRGSYNSPLHF
>TRBJ2-1|TRBD1|-|TRBV11-1
TGTGCCAGCAGCTTGAACAGGGGATACAATGAGCAGTTCTTC
CASSLNRGYNEQFF
>TRBJ1-2|TRBD1|-|TRBV6-5
TGTGCCAGCAGTCGGACAGGAGACTATGGCTACACCTTC
CASSRTGDYGYTF
>TRBJ1-1|-|-|TRBV15
TGTGCCACCAGCAGAGGCCAAAAACGGGGGATGGAAGCTTTCTTT
CATSRGQKRGMEAFF
>TRBJ2-2|TRBD1|-|TRBV29-1
TGCAGCGTTGTGGACAGGGTGGACACCGGGGAGCTGTTTTTT
CSVVDRVDTGELFF
>TRBJ2-1|TRBD1|-|TRBV19
TGTGCCAGTACTGCACGGGACAGCCCTTCTTACAATGAGCAGTTCTTC
CASTARDSPSYNEQFF
>TRBJ1-6|-|-|TRBV19
TGTGCCAGTGGGAACAGGGCTAATTCACCCCTCCACTTT
CASGNRANSPLHF